This T cell receptor (beta chain) is drawn from a study of cytomegalovirus exposure and HLA in healthy donors. The sample holds a few counts of this clone. Its matching antigen is unknown. Overall study findings and caveats: Analyses of presence/absence relied on an assumption of roughly uniform sequencing depth across donors. 87-base-pair reads could not separate some V segments, including TRBV6-2 and TRBV6-3. Cytomegalovirus association was listed for about 170 TCR beta chains.

Amplification used 60 Vbeta primers and 13 Jbeta primers. The method was immunoSEQ multiplex PCR; TCRdb's version includes in-frame clones alone and lacks a portion of them. The table records more than 95,000 clones, 80% of them present only once. This CDR3 contains 20 residues. Germline V lookup: CDR1 SGHVS, CDR2 FQNEAQ. Trimming removed 0 bases from V and 0 bases from J, with 18 bases in between. The specimen sequenced was PBMCs. V usage is TRBV7-8 and J usage is TRBJ2-6, with TRBD2 as a possible D gene (6 bases). The receptor comes from a man aged 30-40 years in good health and CMV-seropositive. The CDR3 nucleotides read TGTGCCAGCAGCTTAGCTAATCCGGGACTGAGACGCTCTGGGGCCAACGTCCTGACTTTC. It codes for CASSLANPGLRRSGANVLTF.